This entry is about one TCR beta chain. The specificity of this receptor is unknown. There are no base qualities to consult, and no much larger clone falls within one base. These data are taken from a study of T cell changes during pregnancy in multiple sclerosis (dated by TCRdb to between 2018 and 2021). Context from the whole study: In women with multiple sclerosis, the researchers looked at how the T cell repertoire shifted as pregnancy progressed.

From the cysteine up to the phenylalanine, the CDR3 has a length of 21 residues. The CDR3 DNA has 63 bases and is translated from base 1. CDR1 and CDR2, per the germline V gene, are SGHTA and FQGTGA. The V end loses 5 bases and the J end loses 5 bases, and a stretch of 33 bases separates them. Preparation of the library involved the immunoSEQ multiplex PCR assay. TCRdb stores this immuneACCESS table with in-frame sequences only. Part of the clones is absent; in the studies checked, under half of the shortfall reflects unresolved V genes, and no reason is known for the rest. This sample lists approximately 30,000 clones; under 90% were detected once. Of the sample, approximately 0.55% falls within the top ten clones.

The chain links TRBV7-3 with TRBJ1-4; TRBD1 could be the D gene, as 6 bases match. This TCR came from a female donor in good health, enrolled as a control in a pregnancy study. The sample here was CD4+ T cells from peripheral blood mononuclear cells, taken in the first trimester of pregnancy. The base sequence is TGTGCCAGCAGCCCCCTGCGGGGGGGGCGCCTTAGGGATCGAAGCAATGAAAAACTGTTTTTT. The translation is CASSPLRGGRLRDRSNEKLFF.